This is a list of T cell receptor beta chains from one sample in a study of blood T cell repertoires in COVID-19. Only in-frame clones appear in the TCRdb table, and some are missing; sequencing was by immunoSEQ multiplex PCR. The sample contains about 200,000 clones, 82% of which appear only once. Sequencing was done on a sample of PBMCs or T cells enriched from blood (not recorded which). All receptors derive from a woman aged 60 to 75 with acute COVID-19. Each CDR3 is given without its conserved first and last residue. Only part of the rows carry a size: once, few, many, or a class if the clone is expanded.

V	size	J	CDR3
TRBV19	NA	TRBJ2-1	ASSIVGGLAGADNEQF
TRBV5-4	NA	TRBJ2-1	ASSPTVLSSYNEQF
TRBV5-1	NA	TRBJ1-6	ASRLLRKAQPSRNSPLH
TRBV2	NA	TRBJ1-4	ASRDRATNEKLF
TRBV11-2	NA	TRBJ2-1	ASSLGQNNEQF
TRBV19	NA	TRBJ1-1	ASSSTGGKSEAF
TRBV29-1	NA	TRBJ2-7	SVWASSYEQY
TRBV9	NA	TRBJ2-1	ASTVSGTGNNEQF
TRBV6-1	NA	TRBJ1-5	ASSDQIQVGNQPQH
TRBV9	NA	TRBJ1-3	ASSVFQGSGNTIY
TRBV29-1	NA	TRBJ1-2	SVVGGGEFFYGYT
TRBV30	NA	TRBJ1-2	AWSLTGWAVGYT
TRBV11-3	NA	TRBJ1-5	ASSFTGFYSNQPQH
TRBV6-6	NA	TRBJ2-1	ASRVSGNDNEQF
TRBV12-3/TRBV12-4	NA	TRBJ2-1	ASSLTRNEQF
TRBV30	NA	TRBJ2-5	AWSRRLLQETQY
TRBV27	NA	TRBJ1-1	ASSRQGRSTEAF
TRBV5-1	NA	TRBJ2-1	ASSLLGPYNEQF
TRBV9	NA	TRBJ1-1	ASSAKRGQNTEAF
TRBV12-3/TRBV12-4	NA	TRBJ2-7	ASRGTALDEQY
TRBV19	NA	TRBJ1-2	ASRAGQYYGYT
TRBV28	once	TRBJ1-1	ASRSTGGYTEAF
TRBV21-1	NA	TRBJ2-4	ASSKGDRENIQY
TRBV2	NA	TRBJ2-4	ASSEAESRGHQY
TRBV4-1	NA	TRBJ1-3	ASSPTGGNTIY
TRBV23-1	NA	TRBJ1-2	ASSPSTGLEYGYT
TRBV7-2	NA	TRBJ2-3	ASSLTSGGTGTQY
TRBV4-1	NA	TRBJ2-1	ASTPGQGSYNEQF
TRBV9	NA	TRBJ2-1	ASSVTNRLADYNEQF
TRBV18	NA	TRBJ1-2	ASSPGQDLDGYT
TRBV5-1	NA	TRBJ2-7	ASSLAGGDEQY
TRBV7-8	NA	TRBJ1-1	ASSSENPEAF
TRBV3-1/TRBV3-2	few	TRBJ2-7	ASSQGSSGRMGEQY
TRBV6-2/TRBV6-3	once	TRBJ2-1	ASSYPSGTTYNEQF
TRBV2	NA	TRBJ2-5	ATAREGQETQY
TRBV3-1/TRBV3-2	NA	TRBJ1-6	ASSPDRGNSPLH
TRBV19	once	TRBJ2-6	ASSIGGSRLSGANVLT
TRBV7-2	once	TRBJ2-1	ASSKTSGTYNEQF
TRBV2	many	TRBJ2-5	ASPASGLSRNGETQY
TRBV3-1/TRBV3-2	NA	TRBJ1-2	ASSQDGGYGGYT
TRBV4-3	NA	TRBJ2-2	ASSQDHQGATGLF
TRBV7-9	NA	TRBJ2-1	ASSLVDPWASGSYNEQF
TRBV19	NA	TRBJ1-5	ASSRGTGNQPQH
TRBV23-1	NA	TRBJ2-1	ASRCPGEVRSYNEQF
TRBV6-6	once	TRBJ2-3	ASRGLITDTQY
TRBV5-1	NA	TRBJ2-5	ASSSGTSVETQY
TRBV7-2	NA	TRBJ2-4	ASSLGRNIQY
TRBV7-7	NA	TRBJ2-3	ASSLVQTDTQY
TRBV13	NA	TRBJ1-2	ASSIYRDTGGGYT
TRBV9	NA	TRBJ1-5	AREDGDGDQPQH
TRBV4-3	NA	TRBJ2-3	ASSQGQSTDTQY
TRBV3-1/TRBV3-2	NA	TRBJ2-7	ASSDSPGLAYEQY
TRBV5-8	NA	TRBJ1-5	ASSLGPAGGQPQH
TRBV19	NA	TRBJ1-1	ASSTSSGQGGTEAF
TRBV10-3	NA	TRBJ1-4	AISESGTGNEKLF
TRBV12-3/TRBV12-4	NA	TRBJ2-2	ASLSQTGELF
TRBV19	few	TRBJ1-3	ASSIEEGWGGNTIY